What follows are 31 T cell receptor beta chains derived from one specimen sequenced in a study of cytomegalovirus exposure and HLA in healthy donors (TCRdb year 2017). Libraries were built with the immunoSEQ multiplex PCR assay. This is the immuneACCESS table as TCRdb keeps it, with only in-frame sequences that have V and J called. A part of the clones is gone; compared with another copy, unresolved V genes explain less than half, and the rest is unexplained. The sample records over 200,000 clones, 87% of which are singletons. The ten largest make up roughly 2% of the sample. Material for sequencing was PBMCs. The receptors derive from a woman in her late teens or twenties in good health and CMV-seropositive.

The V gene is TRBV6-5, the J gene TRBJ1-1; D is ambiguous. V lost 5 bases and J lost 4, with 11 bases in between. Per germline, CDR1 MNHEY and CDR2 SVGAGI. This CDR3 contains 13 residues. The chain's CDR3 is CASSPVPGTEAFF. The CDR3 DNA reads as TGTGCCAGCAGTCCCGTCCCGGGCACTGAAGCTTTCTTT.

The J gene is TRBJ1-1, the V gene TRBV5-4; 7 bases agree with TRBD1. V was clipped by 1 base and J by 4 bases; unmatched bases: 4. This CDR3 spans 14 amino acids. Germline CDR1 SGHNT, CDR2 YYREEE (reference sequence). CDR3 DNA sequence: TGTGCCAGCAGCTTGATAGGGGGCGGCACTGAAGCTTTCTTT. Protein product: CASSLIGGGTEAFF.

This chain uses TRBV29-1 with TRBJ2-7; TRBD2 agrees at 10 bases. V shed 6 bases and J 0 bases; nucleotides not matched to a gene: 5. CDR3 length equals 14 residues. Germline values: CDR1 SQVTM, CDR2 ANQGSEA. CDR3 sequence reads: CSVLGLAASYEQYF. The CDR3 DNA reads as TGCAGCGTCCTCGGACTAGCGGCCTCCTACGAGCAGTACTTC.

The rearrangement uses TRBV5-4 and TRBJ1-2; D is possibly TRBD1 (5 bases). Trimming shortened V by 7 bases and J by 8 bases, and 18 bases separated the two germline ends. In germline, CDR1 is SGHNT, CDR2 YYREEE (reference sequence). CDR3 size: 13 residues. The CDR3 reads CASDPGGIGGYTF. CDR3 coding DNA: TGTGCCAGCGACCCGGGGGGTATTGGGGGCTACACCTTC. Drawing the rest from reference TRBV5-4 and TRBJ1-2, the complete variable domain is ETGVTQSPTHLIKTRGQQVTLRCSSQSGHNTVSWYQQALGQGPQFIFQYYREEENGRGNFPPRFSGLQFPNYSSELNVNALELDDSALYLCASDPGGIGGYTFGSGTRLTVV.

The chain employs TRBV5-1 and TRBJ1-4; 8 positions agree with TRBD1. V gave up 2 bases and J gave up 3 bases; unmatched junction bases: 6. Germline-derived CDR1 and CDR2 are SGHRS and YFSETQ. The CDR3 is made up of 16 amino acids. CDR3 sequence: CASSFRGQLANEKLFF. The CDR3 DNA reads as TGCGCCAGCAGCTTCAGGGGGCAATTAGCTAATGAAAAACTGTTTTTT.

The V call is TRBV5-4, the J call TRBJ2-3, with 9 bases that match TRBD2. Germline assignment: CDR1 SGHNT and CDR2 YYREEE (reference sequence). Germline trimming cut 1 base from V and 2 bases from J; bases unmatched to any gene: 8. The CDR3 length is 17 residues. The CDR3 nucleotides are TGTGCCAGCAGCTTGAGATACCTAGCGGGGAACACAGATACGCAGTATTTT. Its translation: CASSLRYLAGNTDTQYF.

This chain links TRBV5-1 with TRBJ1-3; D may be TRBD1 (5 bases). The CDR3 spans 17 residues. Germline V gene lookup returns CDR1 SGHRS and CDR2 YFSETQ. V was pared by 0 bases and J by 3 bases, with 16 bases between. CDR3 loop: CASSLEASGRLGNTIYF. The DNA of the CDR3 is TGCGCCAGCAGCTTGGAAGCGTCAGGGAGGCTTGGAAACACCATATATTTT.

This chain uses TRBV30 with TRBJ1-1, with D unclear. Germline values: CDR1 GTSNPN, CDR2 SVGIG (reference sequence). Trimming cost V 5 bases and J 7 bases, with 14 bases left between them. This CDR3 contains 12 residues. DNA of the CDR3: TGTGCCTGGGACACAACGCGAATTGAAGCTTTCTTT. Its protein product is CAWDTTRIEAFF.

The V call is TRBV27, the J call TRBJ1-1; D might be TRBD1 (5 bases). Germline V gene data show CDR1 as MNHEY and CDR2 as SMNVEV (reference sequence). The CDR3 totals 14 residues. V lost 2 bases and J lost 4, with 11 bases in between. For the CDR3, the DNA is TGTGCCAGCAGTTTACGTGACAGTCTCACTGAAGCTTTCTTT. Translation: CASSLRDSLTEAFF.

The V call is TRBV28, the J call TRBJ1-4; D uncertain. V lost 3 bases and J lost 8, with 13 bases in between. Germline V gene data show CDR1 as MDHEN and CDR2 as SYDVKM. The CDR3 is 14 residues long. CDR3 in amino acids: CASSFLPEREKLFF. The CDR3 bases are TGTGCCAGCAGTTTCCTACCTGAGCGGGAAAAACTGTTTTTT.

The chain has TRBV5-6 and TRBJ1-3; a weak D match, TRBD1 (5 bases). CDR3 length: 18 residues. Trimming left V 2 bases short and J 4 bases short, with 22 bases between. Germline values: CDR1 SGHDT, CDR2 YYEEEE. CDR3 sequence (DNA): TGTGCCAGCAGCTTCAGGGTCGGGCCACATTATGGAGGAAACACCATATATTTT. It specifies CASSFRVGPHYGGNTIYF.

This sequence joins TRBV4-1 and TRBJ2-1; 8 bases align to TRBD2. CDR3 size: 18 residues. J gave up 7 bases and V 1 base, and 15 bases lay outside the gene matches. CDR1 is MGHRA and CDR2 is YSYEKL in the germline V gene. The CDR3 sequence is CASSQVVRTSLNWNEQFF. The CDR3 coding sequence is TGCGCCAGCAGCCAAGTGGTCAGGACTAGCTTAAATTGGAATGAGCAGTTCTTC.

This clone has more than one count but fewer than ten. The V and J genes are TRBV18 and TRBJ2-5; 12 nucleotides line up with TRBD2. Germline assignment: CDR1 KGHSH and CDR2 LQKENI. V lost 4 bases to trimming and J lost 6 bases; unmatched junction nucleotides: 9. The CDR3 covers 16 residues. The CDR3 DNA reads TGTGCCAGCTCACTTTCGACTAGCGGGAGTCGGAAGACCCAGTACTTC. This encodes CASSLSTSGSRKTQYF. The full variable domain, in which reference TRBV18 and TRBJ2-5 provide the parts outside the CDR3, is NAGVMQNPRHLVRRRGQEARLRCSPMKGHSHVYWYRQLPEEGLKFMVYLQKENIIDESGMPKERFSAEFPKEGPSILRIQQVVRGDSAAYFCASSLSTSGSRKTQYFGPGTRLLVL.

The rearrangement uses TRBV5-4 and TRBJ2-7, with D possibly TRBD1 on 5 matching bases. CDR1 and CDR2 from the germline V gene are SGHNT and YYREEE (reference sequence). Trimming cost V 0 bases and J 1 base, with 8 bases left between them. There are 14 residues in the CDR3. CDR3 DNA: TGTGCCAGCAGCTTGGAGACAGCATCCTACGAGCAGTACTTC. Encoded protein: CASSLETASYEQYF.

V is TRBV5-6 and J is TRBJ2-2; D might be TRBD1 (5 bases). The CDR3 covers 14 residues. CDR1 SGHDT and CDR2 YYEEEE come from the germline V gene. Trimming removed 3 bases from V and 7 bases from J, with 13 bases in between. The CDR3 DNA reads as TGTGCCAGCAGCTCATCATCAGGGTTCGGGGAGCTGTTTTTT. It translates to CASSSSSGFGELFF.

This chain uses TRBV2 with TRBJ2-4, with D unresolved. Germline V gene lookup returns CDR1 SNHLY and CDR2 FYNNEI. V was cut by 5 bases and J by 0 bases, with 11 bases left in between. The CDR3 contains 15 residues. DNA for the CDR3: TGTGCCAGCAGTTGGAGAGAGCTAGCCAAAAACATTCAGTACTTC. Protein sequence: CASSWRELAKNIQYF.

The genes are TRBV10-1 and TRBJ2-1, with TRBD2 matching over 7 bases. The germline V gene has CDR1 WNHNN and CDR2 SYGVQD (reference sequence). The CDR3 has 15 residues. V lost 2 bases, J lost 8 bases, and 9 bases stayed unmatched. Written as DNA, the CDR3 is TGCGCCAGCAGTGAGAGCCAGCGGGGTCGGTATGAGCAGTTCTTC. Protein product: CASSESQRGRYEQFF.

The chain joins TRBV7-9 to TRBJ1-5; 8 bases are a match to TRBD1. The V and J ends lost 4 bases and 2 bases, in that order; junction bases with no gene match: 4. This CDR3 spans 15 amino acids. Germline CDR1 and CDR2: SEHNR and FQNEAQ (reference sequence). The CDR3 DNA follows: TGTGCCAGCAGCTCTATGGACAGGGGCAATCAGCCCCAGCATTTT. Translated: CASSSMDRGNQPQHF.

The chain carries TRBV28 and TRBJ1-5, with 11 nucleotides matching TRBD1. The CDR3 is 16 amino acids. V was clipped by 6 bases and J by 8 bases; unmatched bases: 12. Germline-derived CDR1 and CDR2 are MDHEN and SYDVKM. The CDR3 reads CASRVIGQGAKEPQHF. The CDR3 DNA reads TGTGCCAGCAGGGTCATCGGACAGGGGGCCAAGGAGCCCCAGCATTTT.

The chain employs TRBV6-6 and TRBJ1-3; D not resolved. Per the germline V gene, CDR1 is MNHNY and CDR2 is SVGAGI (reference sequence). The CDR3 has 15 residues. V lost 2 bases and J lost 1, with 9 bases in between. CDR3 residues: CASSYGISSGNTIYF. The CDR3 nucleotides read TGTGCCAGCAGTTACGGCATCTCATCTGGAAACACCATATATTTT.

The CDR3 nucleotides are TGTGCTAGTGGTTTGGGACACAACTACGAGCAGTACTTC. It encodes CASGLGHNYEQYF. This sequence joins TRBV12-5 and TRBJ2-7; D is ambiguous. CDR3 length: 13 residues. CDR1 is LGHNT, CDR2 FRNRAP, per germline. Trimming took off 1 base at V and 3 bases at J, with 7 bases between the two ends.

This clone came up many times. V is TRBV10-3 and J is TRBJ1-5, with a tentative D call TRBD1 (5 bases). Germline V gene data show CDR1 as ENHRY and CDR2 as SYGVKD. The germline V and J ends were trimmed by 0 bases and 9 bases, with 12 bases remaining between them. This CDR3 contains 14 residues. This CDR3 is CAISESEGRGPQHF. The CDR3 nucleotides read TGTGCCATCAGTGAGTCGGAGGGGCGGGGGCCCCAGCATTTT.

This sequence joins TRBV14 and TRBJ1-2; TRBD1 aligns across 10 bases. J was trimmed by 3 bases and V by 5 bases; bases with no gene match: 6. CDR3 length: 15 residues. Per the germline V gene, CDR1 is SGHDN and CDR2 is FVKESK. CDR3 residues: CASSSRDRGHYGYTF. CDR3 nucleotide sequence: TGTGCCAGCAGCTCGAGGGACAGGGGACACTATGGCTACACCTTC. Looking up the rest from reference TRBV14 and TRBJ1-2 gives the full variable domain: EAGVTQFPSHSVIEKGQTVTLRCDPISGHDNLYWYRRVMGKEIKFLLHFVKESKQDESGMPNNRFLAERTGGTYSTLKVQPAELEDSGVYFCASSSRDRGHYGYTFGSGTRLTVV.

This chain links TRBV28 with TRBJ2-3; 7 bases align to TRBD1. Germline CDR1 is MDHEN and CDR2 is SYDVKM. This CDR3 has 15 residues. V lost 5 bases, J lost 2 bases, and 7 bases stayed unmatched. This CDR3 reads CASSTRDSTTDTQYF. The CDR3 DNA reads as TGTGCCAGCAGTACCCGGGACAGTACCACAGATACGCAGTATTTT. Together with reference TRBV28 and TRBJ2-3, the CDR3 gives the full variable domain: DVKVTQSSRYLVKRTGEKVFLECVQDMDHENMFWYRQDPGLGLRLIYFSYDVKMKEKGDIPEGYSVSREKKERFSLILESASTNQTSMYLCASSTRDSTTDTQYFGPGTRLTVL.

This chain connects TRBV27 to TRBJ2-7; TRBD2 aligns across 14 bases. CDR1 and CDR2 from the germline V gene are MNHEY and SMNVEV (reference sequence). After removal of 3 bases from V and 2 bases from J, the junction contained 9 bases not matched to a gene. This CDR3 is built from 18 residues. Here the CDR3 DNA reads TGTGCCAGCAGTTTGCCTAATCGGACTAGCGGGAGGCCCTACGAGCAGTACTTC. Protein product: CASSLPNRTSGRPYEQYF.

The chain has TRBV5-6 and TRBJ1-4, with D unresolved. The V end lost 2 bases, the J end lost 5 bases, and 10 bases lay between the germline ends. The CDR3 is 14 amino acids. Germline V gene data show CDR1 as SGHDT and CDR2 as YYEEEE. The CDR3 here is CASSLRGSNEKLFF. CDR3 nucleotides: TGTGCCAGCAGCTTAAGAGGGAGCAATGAAAAACTGTTTTTT.

This chain links TRBV11-2 with TRBJ2-1; D perhaps matches TRBD2 (6 bases). CDR1 is SGHAT and CDR2 is FQNNGV in the germline V gene. The CDR3 is 14 amino acids. V shed 3 bases and J shed 6 bases, with 12 bases lying between them. Written as DNA, the CDR3 is TGTGCCAGCAGCTTGTATAGGAGGGGCAATGAGCAGTTCTTC. It encodes CASSLYRRGNEQFF. The full variable domain, with the rest looked up from reference TRBV11-2 and TRBJ2-1, is EAGVAQSPRYKIIEKRQSVAFWCNPISGHATLYWYQQILGQGPKLLIQFQNNGVVDDSQLPKDRFSAERLKGVDSTLKIQPAKLEDSAVYLCASSLYRRGNEQFFGPGTRLTVL.

This clone was seen only once. Written as DNA, the CDR3 is TGTGCCAGCAGTATCCCCCAGGACAGCTCCTACGAGCAGTACTTC. This codes for CASSIPQDSSYEQYF. This chain joins TRBV28 and TRBJ2-7, with TRBD1 as a possible D gene (6 bases). Looked up from germline, CDR1 is MDHEN and CDR2 is SYDVKM. The CDR3 length is 15 residues. Trimming left V 5 bases short and J 0 bases short, with 14 bases between.

The chain joins TRBV2 to TRBJ2-5; TRBD2 agrees at 8 bases. CDR3 length: 14 amino acids. J lost 4 bases, V lost 5 bases, and 6 bases had no gene match. Germline CDR1 reads SNHLY; CDR2 reads FYNNEI. DNA of the CDR3: TGTGCCAGCAGTATAAGGGGACTAGGAGAGACCCAGTACTTC. This codes for CASSIRGLGETQYF.

The rearrangement joins TRBV7-9 to TRBJ2-7; D perhaps matches TRBD2 (6 bases). The CDR3 contains 15 residues. Germline V gene data show CDR1 as SEHNR and CDR2 as FQNEAQ (reference sequence). Trimming removed 0 bases at V and 1 base at J, with 10 bases between. In nucleotides, the CDR3 is TGTGCCAGCAGCTTAGCCGGGACTGAATCCTACGAGCAGTACTTC. Amino acids: CASSLAGTESYEQYF.

The V call is TRBV6-5, the J call TRBJ2-3; perhaps TRBD2 as D (6 bases). The CDR3 extends over 15 amino acids. Germline V CDR1 and CDR2: MNHEY, SVGAGI. Between the trimmed V and J ends, which lost 4 bases and 0 bases, there was a span of 11 bases. DNA for the CDR3: TGTGCCAGCAGTTCAAGGAGGGCAAGCACAGATACGCAGTATTTT. Its protein is CASSSRRASTDTQYF.